This T cell receptor (beta chain) derives from a study of molecular identifiers for immune sequencing clone quantification. With 10%, 30% or 50% of RNA, roughly 17,000 to 1,000,000 naive CD8 T cells were sequenced. Bulk TCR libraries used previously described methods and listed TCR primers. MiXCR, run by TCRdb on the PCR reads, gives a single entry per CDR3 protein. The table has some 100,000 distinct CDR3 sequences, about 35% seen once. This clonotype was counted a few times. What it binds is not known. Study-wide results and caveats: Detectable among about a million naive cells, according to reports, was Jurkat TCR RNA spiked in from one cell. The share of molecules held by clones above 20 RNA copies was over 98% in effector cells and under 1% in naive cells.

The sample comprised naive CD8+ T cells from blood, with Jurkat cell RNA spiked in. Noted subset: FACS-sorted CD8+CD4-CCR7+CD45RA+ naive T cells. This sequence was found in a human donor in good health. Some libraries in this study had Jurkat cell RNA spiked in.

This CDR3 reads CASSVGAGSAPLHF. Written as DNA, the CDR3 is TGTGCCAGCAGCGTAGGGGCAGGATCGGCACCCCTCCACTTT. The rearrangement joins TRBV9 to TRBJ1-6; no definite D call. V lost 0 bases to trimming and J lost 11 bases, with 12 bases between them. The CDR3 length is 14 residues. CDR1 SGDLS and CDR2 YYNGEE come from the germline V gene.